The 27 T cell receptor beta chains reported below all come from one sample, sequenced in a study of T cell repertoires in cytomegalovirus infection. TCRdb re-derived calls from the reads in MiXCR, one entry per CDR3 protein. The sample lists around 530,000 distinct CDR3 sequences, approximately 15% occurring once. The specimen sequenced was CD8+ T cells from PBMCs. Receptor source: a human donor in good health (CMV status not recorded). Some clones in this sample may be carry-over from other donors' samples.

This rearrangement joins TRBV9 to TRBJ2-7; unclear D gene. Germline V gene sequence: CDR1 SGDLS, CDR2 YYNGEE. Trimming stripped 0 bases from V and 2 bases from J, with 9 bases between. The CDR3 has 14 amino acids. Here the CDR3 reads CASSVGSETYEQYF. For the CDR3, the DNA is TGTGCCAGCAGCGTAGGGTCTGAGACCTACGAGCAGTACTTC.

This clonotype appeared once. This could be a read error, since a much larger clone is one nucleotide away. CDR3: CASSLAKGYTF. CDR3 bases: TGTGCCAGCAGCTTAGCAAAAGGCTACACCTTC. V is TRBV7-4 and J is TRBJ1-2, with unresolved D. Germline assignment: CDR1 SGHVT and CDR2 SQSDAQ. The CDR3 totals 11 residues. The V end lost 0 bases, the J end lost 8 bases, and 4 bases lay between the germline ends.

The chain links TRBV9 to TRBJ2-5; a weak D match, TRBD1 (5 bases). Trimming stripped 1 base from V and 2 bases from J, with 9 bases between. The germline V gene encodes CDR1 SGDLS and CDR2 YYNGEE. CDR3 size: 14 residues. This CDR3 is CASSVTQGQETQYF. Written as DNA, the CDR3 is TGTGCCAGCAGCGTAACCCAGGGTCAAGAGACCCAGTACTTC.

This clonotype has a handful of counts. The chain has TRBV11-2 and TRBJ2-3; unclear D gene. CDR1 and CDR2 from the germline V gene are SGHAT and FQNNGV. This CDR3 contains 15 residues. Trimming stripped 4 bases from V and 4 bases from J, with 15 bases between. The CDR3 reads CASSSKNPAADTQYF. The CDR3 DNA follows: TGTGCCAGCAGCTCTAAGAACCCAGCAGCAGATACGCAGTATTTT.

This clonotype was recorded at least ten times. This chain connects TRBV7-9 to TRBJ2-1, with 12 bases aligning to TRBD2. V lost 4 bases, J lost 6 bases, and 4 bases stayed unmatched. There are 15 residues in the CDR3. From germline, CDR1 is SEHNR and CDR2 FQNEAQ (reference sequence). The chain's CDR3 is CASSSPSGRVNEQFF. The CDR3 nucleotides read TGTGCCAGCAGCTCCCCTAGCGGGAGGGTCAATGAGCAGTTCTTC. The full variable domain, with the rest looked up from reference TRBV7-9 and TRBJ2-1, is DTGVSQNPRHKITKRGQNVTFRCDPISEHNRLYWYRQTLGQGPEFLTYFQNEAQLEKSRLLSDRFSAERPKGSFSTLEIQRTEQGDSAMYLCASSSPSGRVNEQFFGPGTRLTVL.

On this clonotype: Being one base from a much bigger clone, this may be a read error. Because the CDR3 is missing its conserved closing phenylalanine or tryptophan, this is likely a read error. The J gene is TRBJ2-1, the V gene TRBV6-8; possible D gene TRBD2, 5 bases. Trimming cost V 0 bases and J 6 bases, with 9 bases left between them. This CDR3 spans 14 amino acids. Germline CDR1 is MNHGY and CDR2 is SAAAGT. The DNA of the CDR3 is TGTGCCAGCAGTTACTCGGGAGATCTCAATGAGCAGTTCTTA. It specifies CASSYSGDLNEQFL.

In the case of this clonotype: Being one base from a much bigger clone, this may be a read error. The V gene is TRBV6-1, the J gene TRBJ1-1; D is perhaps TRBD1 (5 bases). This CDR3 is 15 amino acids long. CDR1 is MNHNS and CDR2 is SASEGT in the germline V gene. With 5 bases removed from V and 7 bases from J, the gap between germline ends came to 20 bases. The CDR3 coding sequence is TGTGCCAGCAGTCCCGACAGTTTTTACGGCATTGAAGCTTTCTTT. Protein sequence: CASSPDSFYGIEAFF.

Only a few counts were recorded for this clonotype. The rearrangement links TRBV12-3 or TRBV12-4 to TRBJ1-1; the D gene is possibly TRBD1 (6 bases). V was trimmed by 4 bases and J by 7 bases, leaving 10 bases between them. The CDR3 loop spans 12 amino acids. The CDR3 DNA reads TGTGCCAGCAGTTCCTTGACAGGTGAAGCTTTCTTT. It encodes CASSSLTGEAFF.

This clonotype was detected ten times or more. CDR3 protein: CASSSHQGATTEAFF. CDR3 DNA sequence: TGTGCCAGCAGCTCCCATCAAGGGGCCACCACTGAAGCTTTCTTT. The rearrangement uses TRBV7-8 and TRBJ1-1; D possibly corresponds to TRBD1 (5 bases). Germline V gene lookup returns CDR1 SGHVS and CDR2 FQNEAQ. The CDR3 loop spans 15 amino acids. V lost 4 bases to trimming and J lost 4 bases, with 16 bases between them.

This clonotype was counted many times. J is TRBJ1-4 and V is TRBV6-1; D gene unclear. The V gene's germline CDR1 is MNHNS and CDR2 SASEGT. Trimming took off 4 bases at V and 5 bases at J, with 17 bases between the two ends. CDR3 size: 16 residues. The CDR3 loop is CASSARPLPPNEKLFF. CDR3 nucleotide sequence: TGTGCCAGCAGTGCGAGGCCACTTCCCCCAAATGAAAAACTGTTTTTT.

This clonotype came up many times. The chain joins TRBV6-1 to TRBJ2-1; D gene ambiguous. CDR3 length: 12 amino acids. The germline V and J ends were trimmed by 1 base and 8 bases, with 6 bases remaining between them. The germline V gene has CDR1 MNHNS and CDR2 SASEGT. In DNA, the CDR3 is TGTGCCAGCAGTGAAGGGATCCATGAGCAGTTCTTC. Protein: CASSEGIHEQFF.

This clonotype was seen at least ten times. The chain combines TRBV7-8 with TRBJ1-4; possible D gene TRBD1, 6 bases. V lost 5 bases, J lost 10 bases, and 17 bases lay in between. CDR3 length: 14 amino acids. Germline V CDR1 and CDR2: SGHVS, FQNEAQ. The DNA of the CDR3 is TGTGCCAGCAGCGCGACAGGAACTGGGGGAAAACTGTTTTTT. This encodes CASSATGTGGKLFF.

The rearrangement uses TRBV29-1 and TRBJ2-1; D could derive from TRBD1 or TRBD2 (5 bases each). Per the germline V gene, CDR1 is SQVTM and CDR2 is ANQGSEA. V was trimmed by 7 bases and J by 3 bases, leaving 16 bases between them. The CDR3 is 14 residues long. CDR3 loop: CSASPGPSYNEQFF. The CDR3 coding sequence is TGCAGCGCCTCACCGGGACCCAGCTACAATGAGCAGTTCTTC.

The rearrangement uses TRBV28 and TRBJ1-2, with D hard to call. Trimming stripped 6 bases from V and 4 bases from J, with 18 bases between. Germline CDR1 MDHEN, CDR2 SYDVKM. The CDR3 contains 15 residues. The CDR3 bases are TGTGCCAGCAGCCCTTCTCTTCGGGCTCCCTATGGCTACACCTTC. This gives the protein CASSPSLRAPYGYTF.

J is TRBJ1-1 and V is TRBV19; no firm D call. Germline loops: CDR1 LNHDA, CDR2 SQIVND (reference sequence). The CDR3 totals 12 residues. Deletions cut 10 bases from V and 1 base from J, with 10 bases between. The CDR3 reads CATGDGNTEAFF. The CDR3, as DNA: TGTGCCACCGGCGACGGGAACACTGAAGCTTTCTTT.

As regards this clonotype: This may be a read error: a much more frequent sequence differs by one nucleotide. The J gene is TRBJ2-7, the V gene TRBV5-5; a weak D match, TRBD2 (6 bases). The CDR3 totals 14 residues. Germline V lookup: CDR1 SGHKS, CDR2 YYEKEE (reference sequence). Trimming stripped 4 bases from V and 4 bases from J, with 15 bases between. The CDR3 coding sequence is TGTGCCAGCAGCCCGGAGGGGAGCCCTTACGAGCAGTACTTC. It encodes CASSPEGSPYEQYF.

The V gene is TRBV27, the J gene TRBJ2-6; D may be TRBD2 (6 bases). The CDR3 runs to 16 residues. Looked up from germline, CDR1 is MNHEY and CDR2 is SMNVEV (reference sequence). V was trimmed by 2 bases and J by 0 bases, leaving 8 bases between them. The CDR3 sequence: CASSLGGYSGANVLTF. In DNA, the CDR3 is TGTGCCAGCAGTTTAGGGGGGTACTCTGGGGCCAACGTCCTGACTTTC.

This clonotype was seen a handful of times. The chain links TRBV19 to TRBJ1-3, with TRBD1 identical over 8 bases. V gave up 4 bases and J gave up 7 bases; unmatched junction bases: 15. This CDR3 is built from 17 residues. CDR1 is LNHDA, CDR2 SQIVND, per germline (reference sequence). The CDR3 loop reads CASSTRDRPSSWNTIYF. The CDR3 coding sequence is TGTGCCAGTAGTACCCGGGACAGGCCCTCCTCTTGGAACACCATATATTTT.

This clonotype was picked up many times. The DNA for the CDR3 is TGTGCCAGCAGTTACGACCCTAGGACGGTCCATTTGGATACGCAGTATTTT. It is translated as CASSYDPRTVHLDTQYF. This chain uses TRBV6-5 with TRBJ2-3; no reliable D call. The V end lost 2 bases, the J end lost 6 bases, and 21 bases lay between the germline ends. CDR3 length: 17 amino acids. Germline CDR1 reads MNHEY; CDR2 reads SVGAGI.

This clonotype appeared many times. The CDR3 DNA reads TGTGCCAGCAGCCCCTCGACAGGGGCCGAGCAGTACTTC. This sequence encodes CASSPSTGAEQYF. The chain combines TRBV7-3 with TRBJ2-7; 8 nucleotides align to TRBD1. Germline values: CDR1 SGHTA, CDR2 FQGTGA. The CDR3 sequence is 13 residues long. Trimming removed 5 bases from V and 6 bases from J; junction bases left unmatched: 6.

Comments on this clonotype: A single base separates this from a much larger clone, so it may be a read error. The chain joins TRBV11-2 to TRBJ1-2, with D maybe TRBD1 (6 bases). This CDR3 has 14 amino acids. Germline loops: CDR1 SGHAT, CDR2 FQNNGV. The V end was cut by 8 bases, the J end by 4 bases, with 17 bases between. CDR3 DNA: TGTGCCAGCGTCACCGGAGGCAGGGGCTATGGCTACACCTTC. It yields the protein CASVTGGRGYGYTF. The whole variable domain, filled in from reference TRBV11-2 and TRBJ1-2, reads EAGVAQSPRYKIIEKRQSVAFWCNPISGHATLYWYQQILGQGPKLLIQFQNNGVVDDSQLPKDRFSAERLKGVDSTLKIQPAKLEDSAVYLCASVTGGRGYGYTFGSGTRLTVV.

The chain recombines TRBV5-4 with TRBJ2-5, with a tentative D call TRBD2 (5 bases). The germline V gene has CDR1 SGHNT and CDR2 YYREEE (reference sequence). This CDR3 has 18 amino acids. Trimming left V 9 bases short and J 3 bases short, with 30 bases between. CDR3 amino acids: CATSLEGRDENGEETQYF. The DNA of the CDR3 is TGTGCCACCTCACTCGAGGGAAGGGATGAGAATGGGGAAGAGACCCAGTACTTC.

This clonotype has only a few counts. V and J are TRBV7-6 and TRBJ2-7; D is possibly TRBD1 (5 bases). Germline V gene lookup returns CDR1 SGHVS and CDR2 FNYEAQ. Trimming shortened V by 4 bases and J by 1 base, and 14 bases separated the two germline ends. The CDR3 loop spans 15 amino acids. The CDR3 loop is CASSSVDIESYEQYF. For the CDR3, the DNA is TGTGCCAGCAGCTCGGTGGACATCGAGTCCTACGAGCAGTACTTC.

This clonotype has more than one count but fewer than ten. The CDR3 DNA follows: TGCGCCAGCAGCCAAGTTCGAGGGGGCGCGGACTATGGCTACACCTTC. The encoded protein is CASSQVRGGADYGYTF. V usage is TRBV4-1 and J usage is TRBJ1-2; the match to TRBD1 covers 7 bases. The CDR3 is 16 residues long. CDR1 is MGHRA, CDR2 YSYEKL, per germline. The V and J ends lost 1 base and 3 bases, in that order; junction bases with no gene match: 8.

This clonotype showed up many times. The chain combines TRBV6-5 with TRBJ1-2, with 8 positions matching TRBD1. V gave up 0 bases and J gave up 3 bases; unmatched junction bases: 3. The CDR3 has 15 residues. Germline V gene lookup returns CDR1 MNHEY and CDR2 SVGAGI. In nucleotides, the CDR3 is TGTGCCAGCAGTTACTCGGACAGGGTGGACTATGGCTACACCTTC. This sequence encodes CASSYSDRVDYGYTF.

This clonotype was recorded a few times. The chain recombines TRBV6-2 or TRBV6-3 with TRBJ2-5; D not certain. Trimming removed 7 bases from V and 3 bases from J, with 12 bases in between. This CDR3 region has 13 residues. The V gene's germline CDR1 is MNHEY and CDR2 SVGEGT. For the CDR3, the DNA is TGTGCCAGCACTATTGCAAGGGAAGAGACCCAGTACTTC. It specifies CASTIAREETQYF.

V usage is TRBV4-2 and J usage is TRBJ2-6; 7 bases agree with TRBD2. With V trimmed by 0 bases and J by 7 bases, 9 bases remained unmatched. Germline V gene lookup returns CDR1 LGHNA and CDR2 YNFKEQ. The CDR3 covers 17 residues. CDR3 bases: TGTGCCAGCAGCCAAGAGGGGGAGGGGCCGGCAGCCAACGTCCTGACTTTC. It translates to CASSQEGEGPAANVLTF.